The clone carrying this TCR beta chain was recorded many times. The target antigen is unknown. Each CDR3 protein gets one entry after TCRdb re-called the reads with MiXCR. The profile shows approximately 120,000 distinct CDR3 sequences, under 30% of them singletons. The sample belongs to a study of T cell repertoires in cytomegalovirus infection. The wider study: The public TCR beta signatures pointed to both CMV infection and matching HLA type. Notes on the study in general: Cumulative frequency of public TCR beta families picked out carriers of CMV plus the relevant HLA. There were HLA-C-restricted CMV-specific TCR beta clonotypes dominating the ex vivo response.

The germline V gene has CDR1 SGHVS and CDR2 FNYEAQ. The CDR3 covers 13 residues. The V and J ends lost 5 bases and 11 bases respectively, with 18 bases between them. The sequence was collected from a human donor in good health (CMV status not recorded). Some clones in this sample may be carry-over from other donors' samples. The rearrangement joins TRBV7-6 to TRBJ1-1; D not certain. Source: CD8+ T cells from cultured PBMCs, taken from culture after CMV antigen stimulation. This CDR3 is CASSPPEASRAFF. CDR3 nucleotides: TGTGCCAGCAGCCCCCCCGAGGCCTCCCGGGCTTTCTTT. The full variable domain, with the rest looked up from reference TRBV7-6 and TRBJ1-1, is GAGVSQSPRYKVTKRGQDVALRCDPISGHVSLYWYRQALGQGPEFLTYFNYEAQQDKSGLPNDRFSAERPEGSISTLTIQRTEQRDSAMYRCASSPPEASRAFFGQGTRLTVV.